The clone carrying this T cell receptor (beta chain) was recorded many times. This sample was taken from a study of T cells in Graves' hyperthyroidism and ophthalmopathy. Turning to the study itself: Before treatment of any kind, peripheral blood was taken at initial diagnosis.

Patients having uncontrolled infection, another autoimmune disease, pregnancy or lactation were not included. The length of the CDR3 is 14 residues. CDR1 is SEHNR and CDR2 is FQNEAQ in the germline V gene (reference sequence). V lost 1 base to trimming and J lost 1 base, with 8 bases between them. Amplified TCR beta CDR3 regions derived from RNA transcripts. The TCR CDR3 first-round RT-PCR relied on the HTBI primer set. TCRdb reanalysed the multiplex PCR reads using MiXCR and keeps one entry per CDR3 protein. The repertoire holds roughly 380,000 distinct CDR3 sequences, roughly 13% seen once, with 9.5% to 11% in the top ten.

The specimen sequenced was blood. This clonotype was obtained from a woman in her sixties with Graves' hyperthyroidism. The V gene is TRBV7-9, the J gene TRBJ2-7; D is uncertain. The CDR3 sequence is CASSLDGVSYEQYF. CDR3 nucleotides: TGTGCCAGCAGCTTAGATGGGGTGTCCTACGAGCAGTACTTC.